This T cell receptor (beta chain) is from a study of T cell responses to AZD1222 COVID-19 vaccine. The V gene end was trimmed by 1 base and the J gene end by 8 bases; junction bases not matched to a gene: 10. Germline V gene sequence: CDR1 SEHNR, CDR2 FQNEAQ (reference sequence). This CDR3 region has 15 residues. Second-dose recipients at about 4 or about 12 weeks were treated as one pooled group. Produced via immunoSEQ multiplex PCR; TCRdb's table is partial and in-frame only. The top ten clones hold 1.6% of a sample with fewer than 150,000 clones, about 90% of them seen once. The table lists this clone with a count of one.

This specimen consisted of peripheral blood, obtained 28 days after the second AZD1222 dose. This chain joins TRBV7-9 and TRBJ1-1; TRBD1 matches at 7 bases. The receptor was isolated from an adult who received the AZD1222 COVID-19 vaccine. The CDR3 region has the DNA TGTGCCAGCAGCTTAGATAAGACAGGGATATTAGAAGCTTTCTTT. It encodes CASSLDKTGILEAFF.